This T cell receptor (beta chain) was captured in a study of T cell responses to AZD1222 COVID-19 vaccine (dated by TCRdb to the early 2020s). Looking at the study overall: TCR sequencing covered 233 trial participants: some 210 given two doses of AZD1222 and 26 given two doses of MenACWY control vaccine. Trial participants were enrolled by age into subgroups of 18-55, 56-69 and 70-plus years, and around 140, 26 and 57 TCR-sequenced participants, respectively, were included in these subgroups.

The CDR3 contains 18 residues, cysteine and phenylalanine counted. Only the CDR3 DNA stays, 54 bases, in frame from base 1. As for this clone: The target of this receptor is not known. Per-base qualities were not stored, and no clone one base away is much larger.

The CDR3 regions of human TCRbeta chains were analyzed by immunosequencing. The published analysis was carried out like this. Repertoire TCRs were matched against a reference library of SARS-CoV-2-specific TCRs generated with the MIRA antigen-specificity platform. Breadth was defined as the fraction of unique TCRs that were SARS-CoV-2-associated, and depth was defined as the fraction of total T cells that were SARS-CoV-2-associated. Using the MIRA data, each spike-specific TCR was mapped to the spike region that the TCR reacts to and placed in a CD4 or CD8 class. Log10-transformed breadth and depth values were compared by one-way ANOVA with Sidak's multiple comparisons tests. TCRdb retrieved this table from immuneACCESS and kept in-frame rearrangements only. Not all clones are present; in checked studies, unresolved V genes account for under half, and no reason is known for the remainder. V and J calls and clone size are those listed in that table; D and trimming were worked out from the DNA. In this sample the table shows 75,000 to 95,000 clones, around 90% of which occur a single time. Clones ranked in the top ten supply 5.3% of the sample.

Interpreted using the paper, the time point label stands for: about 28 days (+/-7) after the second vaccine dose. AZD1222 recipients with second doses at about 4 weeks or about 12 weeks were pooled, because spike-specific TCR depth and breadth did not differ between schedules. The vaccinee samples were drawn from two UK trials, COV001 and COV002, one of which was a single-blind randomized controlled phase 2/3 trial testing AZD1222 (ChAdOx1 nCoV-19) in healthy adults. For TCRbeta chain sequencing, PBMC samples from trial participants were taken at day 0 and at day 28 after the second dose. Study-wide conclusions, independent of this receptor: Because no day 14 peak-response samples were available, repertoires were characterized only after the peak T cell response. Most participants were white British and females outnumbered males, and the authors suggested that clonal diversity may have been underestimated. Conclusions about previously exposed vaccinees were limited because only six AZD1222 recipients were SARS-CoV-2 seropositive at baseline. Reportedly, almost half of the unique spike-specific TCRs recognized epitopes lying outside the regions that are mutated in the B.1.351 and B.1.1.7 variants. The whole spike protein was spanned by vaccine-associated CD4 TCRs, and dominant responses were seen in regions 160-218 and 743-854. The 56-69-year group was small, and its depth increase did not reach significance, likely because of low power. A significant rise in spike-specific TCR breadth and depth was observed after two AZD1222 doses relative to day 0 and relative to MenACWY recipients.

The sequences come from peripheral blood, collected 28 days after the second AZD1222 dose. The receptor was derived from an adult who received the AZD1222 COVID-19 vaccine. The chain employs TRBV1 and TRBJ2-7; whether TRBD1, the table's D call, matches the DNA was not checked. TRBV1 is a recognized pseudogene. Here is the DNA: TGCACCGCTACCGGATCGCCGAGAAACCGGGACAGGAGCTACGAGCAGTACTTC. Its translation reads: CTATGSPRNRDRSYEQYF.